The clone carrying this T cell receptor beta chain has ten or more counts. MiXCR was run by TCRdb on the 5' RACE reads, yielding one entry per CDR3 protein. The repertoire holds about 47,000 distinct CDR3 sequences, roughly 10% seen once, with roughly 32% in the top ten. The record originates from a study of spatial heterogeneity in lung cancer. Time point noted: blood at routine non-recurrence follow-up after resection. The CDR3 runs 11 residues. Germline V CDR1 and CDR2: DFQATT, SNEGSKA (reference sequence). The ends were cut back, 0 bases at V and 5 bases at J, with 4 bases in the middle. The origin of this receptor is a male donor with early-stage non-small cell lung cancer. The chain joins TRBV20-1 to TRBJ2-5; D is ambiguous. This specimen consisted of PBMCs, obtained at follow-up. Here the CDR3 reads CSARDYETQYF. The CDR3 region has the DNA TGCAGTGCTAGAGATTATGAGACCCAGTACTTC.